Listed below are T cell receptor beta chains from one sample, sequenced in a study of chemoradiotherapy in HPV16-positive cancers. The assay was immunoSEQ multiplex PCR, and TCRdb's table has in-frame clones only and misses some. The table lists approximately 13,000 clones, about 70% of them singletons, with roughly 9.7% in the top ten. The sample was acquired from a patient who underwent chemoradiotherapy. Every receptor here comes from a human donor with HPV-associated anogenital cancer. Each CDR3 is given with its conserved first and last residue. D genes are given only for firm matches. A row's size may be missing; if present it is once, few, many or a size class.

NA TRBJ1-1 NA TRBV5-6 CASSWTVNTEAFF TGTGCCAGCAGCTGGACAGTGAACACTGAAGCTTTCTTT
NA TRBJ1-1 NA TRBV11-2 CASSFAGTEAFF TGTGCCAGCAGCTTCGCGGGGACTGAAGCTTTCTTT
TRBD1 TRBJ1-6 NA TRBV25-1 CASSERQGAGSPLHF TGTGCCAGCAGTGAAAGACAGGGGGCTGGATCACCCCTCCACTTT
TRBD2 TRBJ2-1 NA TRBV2 CASHRWVAGGPDNEQFF TGTGCCAGTCATAGGTGGGTAGCGGGAGGGCCAGACAATGAGCAGTTCTTC
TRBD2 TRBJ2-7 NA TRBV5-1 CASRLSSGDYYEQYF TGCGCCAGCAGACTAAGCAGCGGGGATTACTACGAGCAGTACTTC
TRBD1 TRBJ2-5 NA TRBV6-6 CASSPGTVQETQYF TGTGCCAGCAGTCCAGGGACAGTCCAAGAGACCCAGTACTTC
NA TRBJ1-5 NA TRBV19 CASSPLRGGSNQPQHF TGTGCCAGTAGTCCCCTCCGAGGGGGGAGCAATCAGCCCCAGCATTTT
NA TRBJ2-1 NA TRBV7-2 CASSAGRSSYNEQFF TGTGCCAGCAGCGCAGGCCGGAGCTCCTACAATGAGCAGTTCTTC
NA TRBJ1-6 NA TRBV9 CASSAVVSSPLHF TGTGCCAGCAGCGCAGTAGTGAGTTCACCCCTCCACTTT
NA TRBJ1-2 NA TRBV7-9 CASSLEGYGYTF TGTGCCAGCAGCTTAGAGGGTTATGGCTACACCTTC
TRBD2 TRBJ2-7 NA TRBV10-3 CAISESFGGRAYEQYF TGTGCCATCAGTGAGTCTTTCGGCGGGAGGGCCTACGAGCAGTACTTC
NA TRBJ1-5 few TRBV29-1 CSVSPGSNQPQHF TGCAGCGTTAGCCCAGGTTCTAATCAGCCCCAGCATTTT
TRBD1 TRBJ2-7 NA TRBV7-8 CATHPGTDYEQYF TGTGCCACCCACCCCGGGACAGACTACGAGCAGTACTTC
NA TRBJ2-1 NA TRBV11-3 CASSFAVINEQFF TGTGCCAGCAGCTTTGCGGTTATCAATGAGCAGTTCTTC
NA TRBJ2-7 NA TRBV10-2 CASRETGVTYEQYF TGCGCCAGCAGAGAAACAGGTGTCACCTACGAGCAGTACTTC
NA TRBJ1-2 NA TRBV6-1 CASSEGSDFYGYTF TGTGCCAGCAGTGAAGGTTCAGATTTCTATGGCTACACCTTC
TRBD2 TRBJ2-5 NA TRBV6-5 CASSYTGTSVLQTQYF TGTGCCAGCAGTTACACAGGGACTAGTGTCCTACAGACCCAGTACTTC
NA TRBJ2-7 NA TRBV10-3 CAISESAGGSGDEQYF TGTGCCATCAGTGAGTCAGCAGGGGGTTCGGGGGACGAGCAGTACTTC
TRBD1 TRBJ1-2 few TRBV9 CASSVSRSGTGDGYTF TGTGCCAGCAGCGTCTCCCGCTCCGGGACAGGGGATGGCTACACCTTC
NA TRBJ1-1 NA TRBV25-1 CASSLGSEAFF TGTGCCAGCAGTCTGGGATCTGAAGCTTTCTTT
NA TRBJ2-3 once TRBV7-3 CASTAHGEVADTQYF TGTGCCAGCACCGCCCACGGGGAGGTCGCAGATACGCAGTATTTT
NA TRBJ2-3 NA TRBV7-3 CASSLVSGGADTQYF TGTGCCAGCAGCTTAGTGTCCGGCGGGGCAGATACGCAGTATTTT
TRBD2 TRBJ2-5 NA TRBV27 CASSSGTSGETQYF TGTGCCAGCAGTTCCGGGACTAGCGGGGAGACCCAGTACTTC
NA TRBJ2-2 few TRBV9 CASSVALRGELFF TGTGCCAGCAGCGTAGCGCTGAGAGGGGAGCTGTTTTTT
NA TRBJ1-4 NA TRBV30 CACKREKLFF TGTGCCTGCAAACGTGAAAAACTGTTTTTT
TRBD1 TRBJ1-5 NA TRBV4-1 CASSQDDRGGGGNQPQHF TGCGCCAGCAGCCAAGACGACAGGGGGGGTGGTGGCAATCAGCCCCAGCATTTT
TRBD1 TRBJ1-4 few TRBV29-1 CSATGAEKLFF TGCAGCGCGACAGGGGCTGAAAAACTGTTTTTT
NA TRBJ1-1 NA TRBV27 CASSGNGGRAFF TGTGCCAGCAGTGGGAATGGGGGACGCGCTTTCTTT
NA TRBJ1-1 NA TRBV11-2 CASSSQTGRNTEAFF TGTGCCAGCAGCTCCCAAACAGGGAGGAACACTGAAGCTTTCTTT
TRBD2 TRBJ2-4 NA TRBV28 CASSLWPSGAKNIQYF TGTGCCAGCAGTTTATGGCCTAGCGGGGCCAAAAACATTCAGTACTTC
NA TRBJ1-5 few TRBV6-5 CASSYHRLGQPQHF TGTGCCAGCAGTTACCACAGGTTGGGTCAGCCCCAGCATTTT
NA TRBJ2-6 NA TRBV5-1 CASSLVERLSGANVLTF TGCGCCAGCAGCTTGGTTGAGCGGTTATCTGGGGCCAACGTCCTGACTTTC